This T cell receptor (beta chain) was captured in a study of T cell responses to AZD1222 COVID-19 vaccine. Study conclusions and caveats: The reported proportion of spike-specific TCRs targeting unmutated variant regions was nearly half. At study baseline, merely five or six AZD1222 recipients were seropositive.

Only in-frame clones appear in the TCRdb table, and some are missing; sequencing was by immunoSEQ multiplex PCR. The sample includes about 140,000 clones, roughly 91% seen only once; the top ten take about 3%. Germline lookup yields CDR1 SGHRS and CDR2 YFSETQ. V lost 0 bases and J 8 bases, leaving 26 bases between the germline ends. The CDR3 is made up of 18 amino acids. Of note for this clone: What it recognizes is unknown.

Sequencing was performed on peripheral blood, taken 28 days after the second AZD1222 dose. The chain carries TRBV5-1 and TRBJ1-1, with D perhaps TRBD1 (6 bases). The origin of this receptor is an adult who received the AZD1222 COVID-19 vaccine. In DNA form, the CDR3 reads TGCGCCAGCAGCTTGGGCCCGGTAGGGACAACAAGTACAGCGGAAGCTTTCTTT. Translated, it gives CASSLGPVGTTSTAEAFF.